The 13 T cell receptor beta chains below all came from one sample that was sequenced in a study of T cells expressing NK-cell markers. TCRdb re-called the 5' RACE reads, yielding one record per CDR3 amino acid sequence without DNA. The listing contains 400,000 to 500,000 distinct CDR3 sequences. The material sequenced was blood T cells: a sorted CD56 or NKG2C T cell subset, CD4+ or CD8+ T cells, or bulk PBMC T cells (not recorded which). These receptors came from a woman aged 18 to 75 in good health.

This chain links TRBV7-2 with TRBJ1-2. Germline values: CDR1 SGHTA, CDR2 FQGNSA. The CDR3 consists of 14 residues. This chain's CDR3 is CASSSRGNNYGYTF. The variable domain in full, with the rest retrieved from reference TRBV7-2 and TRBJ1-2, is GAGVSQSPSNKVTEKGKDVELRCDPISGHTALYWYRQSLGQGLEFLIYFQGNSAPDKSGLPSDRFSAERTGGSVSTLTIQRTQQEDSAVYLCASSSRGNNYGYTFGSGTRLTVV.

The CDR3 sequence is CAWRATGTIKNNYGYTF. V gene TRBV30 combines with J gene TRBJ1-2; TCRdb proposes TRBD1, but this gene call is untestable without DNA. The CDR3 runs 17 residues. Germline loops: CDR1 GTSNPN, CDR2 SVGIG (reference sequence). Using reference TRBV30 and TRBJ1-2 for the parts outside the CDR3, the full variable domain is SQTIHQWPATLVQPVGSPLSLECTVEGTSNPNLYWYRQAAGRGLQLLFYSVGIGQISSEVPQNLSASRPQDRQFILSSKKLLLSDSGFYLCAWRATGTIKNNYGYTFGSGTRLTVV.

The chain recombines TRBV7-6 with TRBJ2-1; TCRdb designates TRBD2, a call that cannot be tested without DNA. The CDR3 sequence is 15 residues long. CDR1 SGHVS and CDR2 FNYEAQ come from the germline V gene. CDR3 in amino acids: CASSLESRAYNEQFF.

The chain has TRBV4-1 and TRBJ1-2; TCRdb names TRBD1, which stays unverified in the absence of DNA. The CDR3 runs to 14 residues. Germline values: CDR1 MGHRA, CDR2 YSYEKL. The CDR3: CASSPRVTGYGYTF.

This sequence joins TRBV6-5 and TRBJ1-2; TCRdb lists TRBD1, though no DNA is available to test this call. Germline V gene sequence: CDR1 MNHEY, CDR2 SVGAGI. The CDR3 is 14 residues long. CDR3 protein: CASSFFPGQGTDTF.

CDR3: CASSVDNFATEAFF. The chain carries TRBV19 and TRBJ1-1; TCRdb proposes TRBD1, but this gene call is untestable without DNA. The CDR3 extends over 14 amino acids. Germline V lookup: CDR1 LNHDA, CDR2 SQIVND (reference sequence).

The chain is built from TRBV4-2 and TRBJ2-3; without DNA, the TCRdb call of TRBD2 cannot be checked. CDR3 length: 15 residues. CDR1 LGHNA and CDR2 YNFKEQ come from the germline V gene. CDR3 sequence: CASSRKLADTDTQYF.

This chain uses TRBV6-1 with TRBJ1-1; no DNA is available, so the TRBD1 call from TCRdb remains unchecked. The CDR3 runs to 13 residues. Germline CDR1 is MNHNS and CDR2 is SASEGT. The CDR3 loop is CASRHGIGGKAFF.

The chain recombines TRBV7-9 with TRBJ2-5. CDR3 length: 12 residues. In germline, CDR1 is SEHNR, CDR2 FQNEAQ (reference sequence). CDR3 protein: CASSLDSETQYF.

CDR3 amino acids: CASSYSATSGEVVDEQFF. The V call is TRBV6-5, the J call TRBJ2-1; the D gene TCRdb calls, TRBD2, cannot be checked with no DNA. This CDR3 spans 18 amino acids. The V gene's germline CDR1 is MNHEY and CDR2 SVGAGI.

V is TRBV20-1 and J is TRBJ2-7; TCRdb proposes TRBD2, but this gene call is untestable without DNA. The germline V gene encodes CDR1 DFQATT and CDR2 SNEGSKA (reference sequence). This CDR3 is built from 14 residues. The CDR3 sequence is CSATGALNSYEQYF.

The CDR3 protein is CASSQLLQEQFF. This chain connects TRBV14 to TRBJ2-1. Germline-derived CDR1 and CDR2 are SGHDN and FVKESK. The CDR3 loop spans 12 amino acids. The variable domain in full, completed from reference TRBV14 and TRBJ2-1, reads EAGVTQFPSHSVIEKGQTVTLRCDPISGHDNLYWYRRVMGKEIKFLLHFVKESKQDESGMPNNRFLAERTGGTYSTLKVQPAELEDSGVYFCASSQLLQEQFFGPGTRLTVL.

The chain uses TRBV14 and TRBJ2-2; TCRdb lists TRBD1, though no DNA is available to test this call. The CDR3 has 15 residues. CDR1 is SGHDN, CDR2 FVKESK, per germline. The CDR3 protein is CASSQHQGTTGELFF.